Below, 26 T cell receptor beta chains from the same sample are listed, as sequenced in a study of tumor-infiltrating lymphocytes in primary liver carcinoma. Taking roughly 20-34 mg of unsorted bulk tissue, the authors co-extracted RNA and DNA. The authors made TCR beta cDNA from approximately 500 ng total RNA with a constant-region primer. A slightly modified ARM-PCR protocol with three nested multiplex PCR rounds produced these TCR beta libraries. The first two PCR rounds used TRBV1-TRBV30 forward primers with a C-beta reverse primer, about 10 cycles each. Using its own MiXCR run on the multiplex PCR reads, TCRdb lists one record per CDR3 protein. The repertoire holds some 180,000 distinct CDR3 sequences, with about 82% as singletons. Sequenced sample: tumor tissue from primary liver carcinoma. Source of these receptors: a man aged 40-49 years with primary liver carcinoma and hepatitis B virus infection.

In the case of this clonotype: Compared with germline, one end of the junction differs, possibly owing to a read error. This sequence joins TRBV29-1 and TRBJ2-5, with D uncertain. The CDR3 is made up of 12 amino acids. The V gene's germline CDR1 is SQVTM and CDR2 ANQGSEA. The CDR3 region is CSAATLQVTQYF. The CDR3, as DNA: TGCAGTGCCGCGACTTTGCAAGTGACCCAGTACTTC.

Note on this clonotype: A clone one base away is much larger, so this may be a read error. The rearrangement uses TRBV5-1 and TRBJ2-2; no clear D gene. The CDR3 has 12 residues. V was clipped by 5 bases and J by 7 bases, with 9 bases between them. CDR1 is SGHRS, CDR2 YFSETQ, per germline. CDR3 nucleotides: TGCGCCAGCAGTTTTTACATCGGGGAGCTGTTTTTT. This encodes CASSFYIGELFF.

Here the CDR3 DNA reads TGTGCCAGCATCTCCGGAGAGGATTTACCTGGGGCCAACGTCCTGACTTTC. Its protein product is CASISGEDLPGANVLTF. The chain has TRBV6-2 or TRBV6-3 and TRBJ2-6; D gene unclear. The CDR3 runs 17 residues. V was clipped by 7 bases and J by 2 bases, with 18 bases between them. Germline CDR1 and CDR2: MNHEY and SVGEGT.

Comments on this clonotype: A read error may account for a junction end that differs from germline. The chain uses TRBV6-1 and TRBJ2-1, with a tentative D call TRBD2 (5 bases). CDR1 and CDR2 (germline): MNHNS, SASEGT. The CDR3 totals 13 residues. The CDR3: CVSHSGSYNEQFF. The CDR3 DNA is TGTGTCAGCCATAGTGGGAGCTACAATGAGCAGTTCTTC.

On this clonotype itself: Germline is not matched at one junction end, which may reflect a read error. The chain recombines TRBV6-5 with TRBJ2-2, with D perhaps assigned TRBD1 or TRBD2 (5 bases each). CDR1 is MNHEY, CDR2 SVGAGI, per germline. The CDR3 is 14 amino acids. The CDR3 region has the DNA TGTGCCAGCAATTACATGGCGGACACCGGGGAGCTGCTTTTT. Amino acid sequence: CASNYMADTGELLF.

The gene calls are TRBV29-1 and TRBJ2-4, with D unclear. This CDR3 has 14 residues. Germline CDR1 SQVTM, CDR2 ANQGSEA. The V gene lost 6 bases and the J gene lost 0 bases, with 12 bases spanning the gap. The CDR3 DNA follows: TGCAGCGTCCGTGACGCCCTAGCCAAAAACATTCAGTACTTC. This translates into CSVRDALAKNIQYF.

Regarding this clonotype: Sequence at one end of the junction differs from germline and may be a read error. The chain employs TRBV11-1 and TRBJ2-7, with D perhaps given as TRBD1 or TRBD2 (5 bases each). The CDR3 sequence is 13 residues long. CDR1 and CDR2 (germline): SGHAT, FQDESV (reference sequence). The CDR3 protein is CVSCLTVGDEQYF. Written as DNA, the CDR3 is TGTGTCAGCTGCTTAACGGTCGGGGACGAGCAATACTTC.

A remark on this clonotype: A read error is likely, as this CDR3 ends without the conserved phenylalanine or tryptophan. The DNA is omitted, as the CDR3 cannot be located on it reliably, and the CDR3 follows TCRdb's listing. The chain has TRBV11-2 and TRBJ2-1; no DNA check was done on the table's D call, TRBD2. The CDR3 length equals 17 residues, ends included. Germline V gene data show CDR1 as SGHAT and CDR2 as FQNNGV. CDR3: CASSLGLPGLPNNELFY.

This clonotype came up once. The junction departs from the called germline gene at one end, perhaps through a read error. The chain combines TRBV2 with TRBJ2-7; TRBD2 matches at 9 bases. The CDR3 runs to 14 residues. The V gene's germline CDR1 is SNHLY and CDR2 FYNNEI. The CDR3 sequence: CASSAGLAPYEHYF. Written as DNA, the CDR3 is TGTGCCAGCAGTGCGGGACTAGCCCCCTACGAGCATTACTTC.

This clonotype turned up a few times. With a much larger clone just one base away, this may be a read error. The rearrangement uses TRBV5-6 and TRBJ2-5; 10 positions match TRBD1. Per the germline V gene, CDR1 is SGHDT and CDR2 is YYEEEE. This CDR3 comprises 14 residues. The CDR3 DNA follows: TGTGCCAGCAGCTTGCGGACAGGGGGAGAGACCCAGTGCTTC. As protein: CASSLRTGGETQCF.

As for this clonotype: Since the CDR3 does not end with the conserved phenylalanine or tryptophan, this likely comes from a read error. The chain links TRBV29-1 to TRBJ2-1; D is undetermined. CDR1 and CDR2 from the germline V gene are SQVTM and ANQGSEA. V was pared by 6 bases and J by 6 bases, with 21 bases between. The CDR3 totals 15 residues. CDR3 in amino acids: CSVDPSRANTNEQFS. Written as DNA, the CDR3 is TGCAGCGTCGATCCTTCTAGGGCCAATACCAATGAGCAGTTCTCC.

In regard to this clonotype: The junction departs from germline at one end; a sequencing error may be responsible. The CDR3 here is CTSTTPGGGSPGELFF. CDR3 DNA: TGTACCAGCACTACCCCCGGGGGCGGGAGCCCCGGGGAGCTATTCTTT. The chain uses TRBV6-2 or TRBV6-3 and TRBJ2-2; TRBD2 might be the D (7 bases). This CDR3 is built from 16 residues. The germline V gene has CDR1 MNHEY and CDR2 SVGEGT.

A remark on this clonotype: One end of the junction fails to match germline, which may point to a read error. V is TRBV4-1 and J is TRBJ1-5; possible D gene TRBD1, 6 bases. Germline V gene lookup returns CDR1 MGHRA and CDR2 YSYEKL. CDR3 length: 17 amino acids. CDR3 nucleotides: TGCACCAGCAGCCCTCTGGGGGGAGGCCAAACCGGACAGCCCCAGCACTTT. Protein sequence: CTSSPLGGGQTGQPQHF.

Many counts were recorded for this clonotype. The CDR3 reads CASSLGPPGRADTQYF. The DNA for the CDR3 is TGTGCCAGCAGCTTGGGACCGCCAGGGCGAGCAGATACGCAGTATTTT. The chain joins TRBV5-6 to TRBJ2-3, with D possibly being TRBD1 (5 bases). The CDR3 has 16 residues. CDR1 is SGHDT and CDR2 is YYEEEE in the germline V gene. Trimming stripped 0 bases from V and 4 bases from J, with 15 bases between.

This clonotype was seen once. Being one base from a much bigger clone, this may be a read error. This chain uses TRBV5-1 with TRBJ1-5; 9 nucleotides line up with TRBD1. There are 15 residues in the CDR3. The germline gives CDR1 SGHRS, CDR2 YFSETQ. Losses at the gene ends were 2 bases for V and 6 bases for J; bases not matched to a gene: 6. This chain's CDR3 is CASSLTTGGIQPQHF. The CDR3 nucleotides are TGCGCCAGCAGCTTAACGACAGGGGGGATTCAGCCCCAGCATTTT.

The chain has TRBV12-3 or TRBV12-4 and TRBJ2-1; 8 nucleotides agree with TRBD1. CDR3 length: 15 amino acids. J lost 6 bases, V lost 5 bases, and 9 bases had no gene match. The CDR3 DNA sequence: TGTGCCAGCAGTCCCCCAGGGACAGGATGCAATGAGCAGTTCTTC. This translates into CASSPPGTGCNEQFF.

For this clonotype: Germline and junction disagree at one end, which may indicate a read error. The chain couples TRBV4-1 to TRBJ2-3; unclear D gene. The germline V gene has CDR1 MGHRA and CDR2 YSYEKL. The CDR3 totals 12 residues. This chain's CDR3 is CDSSGNTDMQYF. The DNA for the CDR3 is TGCGACAGCAGTGGAAACACAGATATGCAGTATTTT.

This clonotype was counted a few times. The rearrangement uses TRBV11-2 and TRBJ2-2; no clear D gene. The CDR3 extends over 13 amino acids. Germline-derived CDR1 and CDR2 are SGHAT and FQNNGV. V lost 10 bases to trimming and J lost 6 bases, with 15 bases between them. The CDR3 region has the DNA TGTGCCATTAGTCAAGGTGTGGCCGGGGAGCTGTTTTTT. Translated: CAISQGVAGELFF.

A word on this clonotype: One junction end does not reproduce the germline sequence, and a read error may be involved. The chain is built from TRBV11-1 and TRBJ2-4; 13 nucleotides match TRBD2. The germline gives CDR1 SGHAT, CDR2 FQDESV (reference sequence). This CDR3 spans 17 amino acids. For the CDR3, the DNA is TGCGCCCGCAGCTTCCCCGGGACTAGCGGGACCAAAAACATTGAGTACTTC. It yields the protein CARSFPGTSGTKNIEYF. The complete variable domain, with remaining parts taken from reference TRBV11-1 and TRBJ2-4, reads EAEVAQSPRYKITEKSQAVAFWCDPISGHATLYWYRQILGQGPELLVQFQDESVVDDSQLPKDRFSAERLKGVDSTLKIQPAELGDSAMYLCARSFPGTSGTKNIEYFGAGTRLSVL.

Note on this clonotype: This sequence may be a read error, since a much larger clone differs from it by one base. The chain carries TRBV5-1 and TRBJ2-1; D ambiguous. In germline, CDR1 is SGHRS, CDR2 YFSETQ. The CDR3 totals 12 residues. In DNA form, the CDR3 reads TGCGCCAGCAACTTGGCAAGCAATGAGCAGTTCTTC. This gives the protein CASNLASNEQFF. Looking up the rest from reference TRBV5-1 and TRBJ2-1 gives the full variable domain: KAGVTQTPRYLIKTRGQQVTLSCSPISGHRSVSWYQQTPGQGLQFLFEYFSETQRNKGNFPGRFSGRQFSNSRSEMNVSTLELGDSALYLCASNLASNEQFFGPGTRLTVL.

The table lists this clonotype with a count of one. At one end the junction does not follow the germline gene, possibly because of a read error. The chain links TRBV7-8 to TRBJ2-3, with D possibly TRBD1 on 8 matching bases. This CDR3 contains 16 residues. CDR1 is SGHVS and CDR2 is FQNEAQ in the germline V gene. The CDR3 DNA sequence: TGTGCCAGGAGCTCAACAGGGGGGGGATATTCGGATGCACAGTATTTT. Translated, it gives CARSSTGGGYSDAQYF.

A word on this clonotype: One end of the junction varies from germline; a read error may be responsible. The chain is built from TRBV4-2 and TRBJ2-6; D not certain. The germline V gene has CDR1 LGHNA and CDR2 YNFKEQ. The CDR3 consists of 15 residues. The DNA of the CDR3 is TGTGCCAGCAGACCCGGAACGGCTGGCGCCAACGTCCTGATTTTC. Amino acid sequence: CASRPGTAGANVLIF.

To note about this clonotype: A much larger clone differs by one base, so this may be a read error. This chain joins TRBV30 and TRBJ1-1; D is unclear. CDR1 is GTSNPN, CDR2 SVGIG, per germline (reference sequence). The CDR3 runs 13 residues. Trimming pared 5 bases from V and 4 bases from J, leaving 14 bases between. The chain's CDR3 is CAWVHRAGTEAFF. The CDR3 coding sequence is TGTGCCTGGGTCCACCGGGCCGGCACTGAAGCTTTCTTT.

This clonotype was picked up one time. V is TRBV7-3 and J is TRBJ2-1; 8 nucleotides agree with TRBD2. Trimming at V came to 5 bases and at J to 8 bases, leaving 5 bases not matched to a gene. Per germline, CDR1 SGHTA and CDR2 FQGTGA. The CDR3 is 13 residues long. The CDR3 reads CASSPSGGYEQFF. Written as DNA, the CDR3 is TGTGCCAGCAGCCCGTCGGGGGGGTATGAGCAGTTCTTC.

Worth noting for this clonotype: The CDR3 ends on some other residue instead of the conserved phenylalanine or tryptophan, so this is likely a read error. CDR3 nucleotides: TGTGCCAGCAGTCCCGAGCTCTCATCCAGCGAGCAGTACTTA. This sequence encodes CASSPELSSSEQYL. The V and J genes are TRBV5-4 and TRBJ2-7; D is unresolved. Germline values: CDR1 SGHNT, CDR2 YYREEE (reference sequence). Trimming pared 5 bases from V and 6 bases from J, leaving 18 bases between. This CDR3 region has 14 residues.

As concerns this clonotype: A read error may account for a junction end that differs from germline. The rearrangement uses TRBV11-3 and TRBJ2-1, with D possibly matching TRBD2 (6 bases). The CDR3 sequence is 14 residues long. Germline V gene lookup returns CDR1 SGHNT and CDR2 YENEEA. The CDR3 region is CVSSLEREKNEQLF. In DNA form, the CDR3 reads TGTGTCAGCAGCTTAGAACGGGAGAAAAATGAGCAGCTCTTC.